This TCR beta chain is drawn from a study of blood T cell repertoires in COVID-19. Study summary: Samples of COVID-19 (acute and convalescent) were obtained from the United States, Italy and Spain. T cells, B-cell-depleted T cells, or PBMCs supplied cDNA or gDNA.

Germline CDR1 is SGHNT and CDR2 is YYREEE (reference sequence). The V and J ends lost 4 bases and 0 bases respectively, with 10 bases between them. The CDR3 runs 14 residues. Per the original data handling: Amplifying reference gene primers gave estimates of nucleated cell counts. Clones were sequenced by immunoSEQ multiplex PCR, and TCRdb holds only the in-frame ones, with some missing. The DNA was the basis for D and trimming; V, J and clone size are from that table. The sample consists of about 62,000 clones, roughly 88% of them appearing once. The chain employs TRBV5-4 and TRBJ1-1; D possibly corresponds to TRBD1 (5 bases). Material: peripheral blood. The clonotype was recovered from a woman older than 75 with acute or convalescent COVID-19. The CDR3 loop is CASSGGTVNTEAFF. The CDR3 DNA is TGTGCCAGCAGCGGGGGGACGGTGAACACTGAAGCTTTCTTT.